This T cell receptor (beta chain) was documented in a study of T cell changes during pregnancy in multiple sclerosis. The CDR3 extends over 13 amino acids. With 2 bases removed from V and 1 base from J, the gap between germline ends came to 5 bases. CDR1 is SGHVS and CDR2 is FNYEAQ in the germline V gene. TCRdb keeps only in-frame clones here, not all; method: immunoSEQ multiplex PCR. Of around 70,000 clones listed, roughly 94% are singletons. The V gene is TRBV7-6, the J gene TRBJ1-1, with D unclear. The clonotype originates from a female donor with multiple sclerosis, enrolled in a pregnancy study. The sequencing used peripheral blood, collected in the third trimester of pregnancy. The CDR3 DNA reads TGTGCCAGCAGCTTAAAGAGGAACACTGAAGCTTTCTTT. This codes for CASSLKRNTEAFF. Variable domain in full (rest from reference TRBV7-6 and TRBJ1-1): GAGVSQSPRYKVTKRGQDVALRCDPISGHVSLYWYRQALGQGPEFLTYFNYEAQQDKSGLPNDRFSAERPEGSISTLTIQRTEQRDSAMYRCASSLKRNTEAFFGQGTRLTVV.